One sample yielded the 16 T cell receptor beta chains listed below, sequenced in a study of blood T cell repertoires in COVID-19. Measured with immunoSEQ multiplex PCR; TCRdb has only the in-frame clones, and not every one. The table shows some 39,000 clones, with just over 85% occurring only once. Source material: peripheral blood. The receptors derive from a man aged 40-55 years with active COVID-19.

The V gene is TRBV11-2, the J gene TRBJ2-3; D remains ambiguous. The CDR3 has 11 residues. The V gene's germline CDR1 is SGHAT and CDR2 FQNNGV. Trimming pared 3 bases from V and 5 bases from J, leaving 3 bases between. The CDR3 loop reads CASSFQDTQYF. The CDR3 DNA is TGTGCCAGCAGCTTCCAAGATACGCAGTATTTT.

The chain joins TRBV6-5 to TRBJ1-1; no clear D gene. Looked up from germline, CDR1 is MNHEY and CDR2 is SVGAGI. The V end was cut by 2 bases, the J end by 4 bases, with 14 bases between. The CDR3 is 15 amino acids. CDR3 DNA sequence: TGTGCCAGCAGTTACCTACAGAGAGGGATCACTGAAGCTTTCTTT. Protein: CASSYLQRGITEAFF.

The rearrangement links TRBV5-4 to TRBJ2-7; D is possibly TRBD1 (5 bases). The V and J ends lost 0 bases and 2 bases respectively, with 9 bases between them. Germline V CDR1 and CDR2: SGHNT, YYREEE (reference sequence). The CDR3 is 14 residues long. This CDR3 is CASSLAEGAYEQYF. DNA for the CDR3: TGTGCCAGCAGCTTGGCGGAAGGGGCCTACGAGCAGTACTTC.

This chain connects TRBV6-5 to TRBJ2-3; 10 bases fit TRBD2. This CDR3 spans 16 amino acids. Trimming took 4 bases from V and 6 from J; bases not matched to a gene: 10. Germline lookup yields CDR1 MNHEY and CDR2 SVGAGI. Here the CDR3 reads CASSFTQAGGRDTQYF. The CDR3 nucleotides read TGTGCCAGCAGTTTCACCCAAGCGGGAGGGAGGGATACGCAGTATTTT.

V gene TRBV7-9 combines with J gene TRBJ2-1; TRBD1 agrees at 9 bases. The V and J ends lost 5 bases and 4 bases, in that order; junction bases with no gene match: 12. CDR1 is SEHNR and CDR2 is FQNEAQ in the germline V gene (reference sequence). The CDR3 has 17 residues. In DNA form, the CDR3 reads TGTGCCAGCAGCCCACCCGGGACAGGGAGACGGTACAATGAGCAGTTCTTC. It yields the protein CASSPPGTGRRYNEQFF.

V gene TRBV14 combines with J gene TRBJ1-3, with D perhaps TRBD1 (6 bases). Germline V CDR1 and CDR2: SGHDN, FVKESK. The CDR3 loop spans 16 amino acids. Trimming took off 1 base at V and 6 bases at J, with 16 bases between the two ends. The CDR3 is CASSQVQAAGENTIYF. The DNA of the CDR3 is TGTGCCAGCAGCCAAGTCCAAGCGGCAGGGGAAAACACCATATATTTT.

This clone has only a few counts. The chain carries TRBV2 and TRBJ2-7; 9 bases align to TRBD2. CDR1 is SNHLY and CDR2 is FYNNEI in the germline V gene. The V gene end was trimmed by 2 bases and the J gene end by 3 bases; junction bases not matched to a gene: 2. The CDR3 loop spans 14 amino acids. This CDR3 is CASSELAGRYEQYF. In nucleotides, the CDR3 is TGTGCCAGCAGTGAACTAGCGGGACGCTACGAGCAGTACTTC.

This sequence joins TRBV5-1 and TRBJ2-1; TRBD2 agrees at 16 bases. CDR1 is SGHRS, CDR2 YFSETQ, per germline. The CDR3 is 18 residues long. V was pared by 6 bases and J by 0 bases, with 6 bases of the junction left unmatched. In DNA, the CDR3 is TGCGCCAGCACTGGGACTAGCGGGAGGGCCAACTCCTACAATGAGCAGTTCTTC. Translating gives CASTGTSGRANSYNEQFF.

V gene TRBV6-6 combines with J gene TRBJ1-2, with a tentative D call TRBD1 (5 bases). With 2 bases removed from V and 4 bases from J, the gap between germline ends came to 8 bases. The CDR3 has 13 residues. CDR1 and CDR2 from the germline V gene are MNHNY and SVGAGI (reference sequence). The CDR3 reads CASSYDSGYGYTF. The CDR3 coding sequence is TGTGCCAGCAGTTACGACAGTGGCTATGGCTACACCTTC.

In its sample, this clone was seen once. The chain links TRBV28 to TRBJ2-1; D is unclear. V lost 7 bases, J lost 1 base, and 8 bases lay in between. This CDR3 is built from 13 residues. Germline loops: CDR1 MDHEN, CDR2 SYDVKM. The CDR3 nucleotides are TGTGCCAGCAAGCAGGTTTCCTACAATGAGCAGTTCTTC. It is translated as CASKQVSYNEQFF. Using reference TRBV28 and TRBJ2-1 for the parts outside the CDR3, the full variable domain is DVKVTQSSRYLVKRTGEKVFLECVQDMDHENMFWYRQDPGLGLRLIYFSYDVKMKEKGDIPEGYSVSREKKERFSLILESASTNQTSMYLCASKQVSYNEQFFGPGTRLTVL.

The chain employs TRBV6-1 and TRBJ1-5, with a weak D call TRBD1 (6 bases). V lost 0 bases and J 5 bases, leaving 14 bases between the germline ends. The germline V gene encodes CDR1 MNHNS and CDR2 SASEGT. This CDR3 region has 16 residues. This CDR3 is CASSEAYLGGYQPQHF. DNA of the CDR3: TGTGCCAGCAGTGAAGCTTATCTAGGGGGTTATCAGCCCCAGCATTTT.

V is TRBV27 and J is TRBJ1-1; 9 bases align to TRBD1. V lost 6 bases to trimming and J lost 4 bases; unmatched junction nucleotides: 6. Germline V gene lookup returns CDR1 MNHEY and CDR2 SMNVEV (reference sequence). This CDR3 contains 14 residues. CDR3 sequence (DNA): TGTGCCAGCAGGACAGGGGGTGGGAGCACTGAAGCTTTCTTT. The encoded protein is CASRTGGGSTEAFF.

The gene calls are TRBV4-1 and TRBJ1-1; D uncertain. CDR3 length equals 16 residues. Germline V lookup: CDR1 MGHRA, CDR2 YSYEKL. The ends were cut back, 0 bases at V and 3 bases at J, with 14 bases in the middle. CDR3 region: CASSQDPRYGDTEAFF. In DNA, the CDR3 is TGCGCCAGCAGCCAAGACCCCCGATACGGGGACACTGAAGCTTTCTTT.

The chain employs TRBV5-1 and TRBJ2-7; 8 bases map to TRBD1. CDR3 length: 13 residues. CDR1 and CDR2 (germline): SGHRS, YFSETQ. After removal of 6 bases from V and 5 bases from J, the junction contained 7 bases not matched to a gene. CDR3 sequence: CASTTGGSDEQYF. The CDR3 nucleotides are TGCGCCAGCACAACAGGGGGTAGTGACGAGCAGTACTTC.

This chain links TRBV10-3 with TRBJ1-2; D call uncertain. There are 13 residues in the CDR3. V dropped 7 bases and J dropped 8 bases, with 17 bases sitting between them. In germline, CDR1 is ENHRY, CDR2 SYGVKD. The CDR3 region is CAITAGPPWGYTF. Written as DNA, the CDR3 is TGTGCCATCACCGCGGGTCCCCCCTGGGGCTACACCTTC.

The rearrangement links TRBV28 to TRBJ2-7, with D uncertain. The CDR3 is 11 residues long. CDR1 is MDHEN and CDR2 is SYDVKM in the germline V gene. V gave up 1 base and J gave up 5 bases, with 3 bases separating them. The CDR3 DNA sequence: TGTGCCAGCAGTTTATTCGACGAGCAGTACTTC. This codes for CASSLFDEQYF. The full variable domain, completed using reference TRBV28 and TRBJ2-7, is DVKVTQSSRYLVKRTGEKVFLECVQDMDHENMFWYRQDPGLGLRLIYFSYDVKMKEKGDIPEGYSVSREKKERFSLILESASTNQTSMYLCASSLFDEQYFGPGTRLTVT.